Described below is a single T cell receptor beta chain sequence and its context. Other DNA sequences in this sample translate to the same CDR3. The table came from immunoSEQ multiplex PCR; TCRdb's copy has only in-frame clones and leaves some out. Altogether roughly 2 million clones are present, approximately 94% being singletons, with the ten largest covering about 1.1%. This entry belongs to a study of shared clonotypes between healthy human individuals. Study-wide context: A donor's plate count was three for CD4 naive and three for CD4 memory; CD8 naive had two and CD8 memory one.

Naivety among CD8 cells was defined by CD45RO negativity and positive CCR7 selection, thereby excluding terminally differentiated effector memory CD45RA+ cells. The CDR3 consists of 13 residues. Deletions cut 2 bases from V and 2 bases from J, with 7 bases between. CDR1 and CDR2 from the germline V gene are SGHDT and YYEEEE. This chain joins TRBV5-6 and TRBJ1-2, with no clear D. This clonotype originated in a young man in good health. The source material was naive CD8+ T cells sorted from blood. The DNA for the CDR3 is TGTGCCAGCAGCTTCCCGGGGAACTATGGCTACACCTTC. Protein sequence: CASSFPGNYGYTF.